Below, 19 T cell receptor beta chains from the same sample are listed, as sequenced in a study of blood T cell repertoires in COVID-19. Using immunoSEQ multiplex PCR, the repertoire was profiled, and TCRdb retains in-frame clones only, with some absent. The sample holds some 96,000 clones, around 78% seen once. The sample consisted of peripheral blood. The receptors here all came from a human donor in a cohort sampled during active COVID-19.

The rearrangement links TRBV6-5 to TRBJ2-7; 7 bases fit TRBD1. CDR1 MNHEY and CDR2 SVGAGI come from the germline V gene. J gave up 3 bases and V 6 bases, and 8 bases lay outside the gene matches. This CDR3 is built from 14 residues. The CDR3 DNA reads TGTGCCAGCAGCCGGGACAGAGCCGTCTACGAGCAGTACTTC. Translation: CASSRDRAVYEQYF.

The chain couples TRBV10-3 to TRBJ2-1; a weak D match, TRBD2 (6 bases). Germline V gives CDR1 ENHRY, CDR2 SYGVKD. V was trimmed by 0 bases and J by 3 bases, leaving 12 bases between them. The CDR3 totals 16 residues. This CDR3 reads CAISESMAGSYNEQFF. The CDR3, as DNA: TGTGCCATCAGTGAGTCGATGGCGGGGAGCTACAATGAGCAGTTCTTC.

This sequence joins TRBV6-6 and TRBJ1-1; 9 bases line up with TRBD1. CDR1 and CDR2 from the germline V gene are MNHNY and SVGAGI (reference sequence). The CDR3 contains 16 residues. J lost 4 bases, V lost 6 bases, and 12 bases had no gene match. The CDR3, as DNA: TGTGCCAGCAGCCTGGACAGGGGAGGTTTGGGCACTGAAGCTTTCTTT. This translates into CASSLDRGGLGTEAFF.

The J gene is TRBJ1-6, the V gene TRBV7-9; 11 positions agree with TRBD1. Germline-derived CDR1 and CDR2 are SEHNR and FQNEAQ (reference sequence). The CDR3 runs 15 residues. V lost 5 bases, J lost 13 bases, and 10 bases stayed unmatched. The CDR3 coding sequence is TGTGCCAGCAGCCTCGGGACAGGGGGGGGAGCGCCCCTCCACTTT. Translating it yields CASSLGTGGGAPLHF.

The chain joins TRBV11-3 to TRBJ2-1, with 7 bases lining up with TRBD2. The germline V gene encodes CDR1 SGHNT and CDR2 YENEEA. The junction had 15 bases not matched to a gene; V was cut back by 5 bases and J by 8 bases. CDR3 size: 16 residues. CDR3: CASSRGRDGGRDEQFF. CDR3 sequence (DNA): TGTGCCAGCAGCCGAGGCCGGGACGGAGGGAGGGATGAGCAGTTCTTC.

The chain uses TRBV19 and TRBJ1-2; perhaps TRBD1 as D (6 bases). The V gene lost 5 bases and the J gene lost 5 bases, with 18 bases spanning the gap. Germline CDR1 reads LNHDA; CDR2 reads SQIVND (reference sequence). CDR3 size: 15 residues. CDR3 loop: CASSDLGRGAYGYTF. The CDR3 DNA is TGTGCCAGTAGTGATCTCGGCCGGGGGGCGTATGGCTACACCTTC.

V usage is TRBV18 and J usage is TRBJ2-7, with D hard to call. Germline lookup yields CDR1 KGHSH and CDR2 LQKENI. This CDR3 comprises 15 residues. The ends were cut back, 1 base at V and 6 bases at J, with 16 bases in the middle. CDR3 DNA: TGTGCCAGCTCACCACGGAAAGCCGGCTCAGGCGAGCAGTACTTC. The encoded protein is CASSPRKAGSGEQYF.

This clone appeared once. The chain couples TRBV7-8 to TRBJ2-2; 14 nucleotides match TRBD2. The CDR3 runs 16 residues. With V trimmed by 5 bases and J by 4 bases, 3 bases remained unmatched. Germline V CDR1 and CDR2: SGHVS, FQNEAQ. In nucleotides, the CDR3 is TGTGCCAGCAGCCCGGGACTAGCGGGGGTCACCGGGGAGCTGTTTTTT. It is translated as CASSPGLAGVTGELFF.

The rearrangement uses TRBV5-1 and TRBJ2-1; TRBD2 matches 12 bases. The CDR3 is made up of 16 amino acids. V dropped 2 bases and J dropped 7; count of bases not matched to a gene: 7. CDR1 and CDR2 from the germline V gene are SGHRS and YFSETQ. CDR3 DNA: TGCGCCAGCAGCTTTGGGATTGGGACTAGCGGGAATGAGCAGTTCTTC. Translated, it gives CASSFGIGTSGNEQFF.

The rearrangement joins TRBV5-1 to TRBJ2-5, with 8 bases lining up with TRBD2. The CDR3 contains 15 residues. V shed 4 bases, J shed 2 bases, and the junction held 7 bases outside the gene matches. Germline assignment: CDR1 SGHRS and CDR2 YFSETQ. The DNA of the CDR3 is TGCGCCAGCAGCAGGGCTAGCGGGTCTCAAGAGACCCAGTACTTC. It yields the protein CASSRASGSQETQYF.

The chain joins TRBV7-9 to TRBJ2-7; maybe TRBD1 (6 bases). Germline CDR1 SEHNR, CDR2 FQNEAQ (reference sequence). CDR3 length: 12 residues. Trimming pared 5 bases from V and 3 bases from J, leaving 8 bases between. The chain's CDR3 is CASSQGGYEQYF. The CDR3 DNA is TGTGCCAGCAGCCAAGGGGGCTACGAGCAGTACTTC. Supplemented by reference TRBV7-9 and TRBJ2-7, the full variable domain reads DTGVSQNPRHKITKRGQNVTFRCDPISEHNRLYWYRQTLGQGPEFLTYFQNEAQLEKSRLLSDRFSAERPKGSFSTLEIQRTEQGDSAMYLCASSQGGYEQYFGPGTRLTVT.

The J gene is TRBJ2-2, the V gene TRBV23-1; D ambiguous. TRBV23-1 is placed among ORFs of uncertain function. The CDR3 is 15 residues long. Trimming removed 4 bases at V and 0 bases at J, with 9 bases between. The CDR3 coding sequence is TGCGCCAGCAGTCGAGACTCTTCGAACACCGGGGAGCTGTTTTTT. This encodes CASSRDSSNTGELFF.

V usage is TRBV6-2 or TRBV6-3 and J usage is TRBJ1-5, with a weak D call TRBD1 (5 bases). The CDR3 runs to 14 residues. In germline, CDR1 is MNHEY, CDR2 SVGEGT. Trimming left V 4 bases short and J 4 bases short, with 11 bases between. CDR3 nucleotide sequence: TGTGCCAGCAGTTTGGGACTCATGAATCAGCCCCAGCATTTT. Translating gives CASSLGLMNQPQHF.

This clone showed up just once. V is TRBV3-1 (or the pseudogene TRBV3-2) and J is TRBJ2-3; 14 bases align to TRBD2. V shed 5 bases and J 8 bases; nucleotides not matched to a gene: 6. The CDR3 contains 15 residues. Germline V CDR1 and CDR2: LGHDT, YNNKEL (reference sequence). The CDR3 loop reads CASSWTSGGQGTQYF. CDR3 bases: TGTGCCAGCAGCTGGACTAGCGGGGGGCAGGGTACGCAGTATTTT.

V and J are TRBV11-2 and TRBJ1-1; no clear D. Germline V CDR1 and CDR2: SGHAT, FQNNGV. Trimming left V 7 bases short and J 1 base short, with 10 bases between. The CDR3 runs 13 residues. The CDR3 DNA sequence: TGTGCCAGCAACCTTCAAGCGAACACTGAAGCTTTCTTT. Its protein product is CASNLQANTEAFF.

The genes are TRBV3-1 (or the pseudogene TRBV3-2) and TRBJ2-7; a weak D match, TRBD1 (5 bases). V shed 2 bases and J shed 3 bases, with 14 bases lying between them. This CDR3 has 15 amino acids. Germline CDR1 LGHDT, CDR2 YNNKEL (reference sequence). The CDR3 reads CASSQRQSFDYEQYF. The CDR3 bases are TGTGCCAGCAGCCAAAGACAGTCATTTGACTACGAGCAGTACTTC.

This sequence joins TRBV6-6 and TRBJ2-7; 9 bases line up with TRBD1. The CDR3 sequence is 18 residues long. In germline, CDR1 is MNHNY, CDR2 SVGAGI (reference sequence). With V trimmed by 5 bases and J by 3 bases, 17 bases remained unmatched. CDR3 in DNA: TGTGCCAGCAGTCGCCACAGGGGGCCCATCGGAGGGAACTACGAGCAGTACTTC. Residues: CASSRHRGPIGGNYEQYF.

The CDR3 DNA reads TGTGCCAGCAGGGAACAGGGGACTGGAAACACCATATATTTT. Translated, it gives CASREQGTGNTIYF. The rearrangement links TRBV27 to TRBJ1-3; 7 bases match TRBD1. The CDR3 loop spans 14 amino acids. CDR1 is MNHEY, CDR2 SMNVEV, per germline (reference sequence). The trim removed 6 bases at V and 2 bases at J, leaving 4 bases unmatched.

This chain connects TRBV7-6 to TRBJ2-5, with D perhaps TRBD1 (6 bases). This CDR3 has 13 residues. V was shortened by 1 base and J by 5 bases, with 8 bases between the two germline ends. The germline V gene has CDR1 SGHVS and CDR2 FNYEAQ. CDR3 in amino acids: CASSLDRVETQYF. In nucleotides, the CDR3 is TGTGCCAGCAGCTTAGACAGGGTTGAGACCCAGTACTTC.